The source of this T cell receptor (beta chain) is a study of blood T cell repertoires in COVID-19. Overall study context: Samples of COVID-19 (acute and convalescent) were obtained from the United States, Italy and Spain. The analysed material was cDNA or gDNA that came from T cells, B-cell-depleted T cells, or PBMCs.

In the original processing: Researchers report that nucleated cell counts were estimated from reference gene primer amplification. Method: immunoSEQ multiplex PCR; TCRdb's copy keeps in-frame clones and lacks some. That table is the source of V, J and clone size, and D and trimming were worked out from the DNA. The sample lists roughly 88,000 clones, roughly 80% occurring once. This CDR3 is 15 amino acids long. The V end was cut by 9 bases, the J end by 5 bases, with 22 bases between. The germline CDR1 and CDR2 sequences are LNHDA and SQIVND (reference sequence). The chain recombines TRBV19 with TRBJ1-2, with a weak D call TRBD1 (5 bases). The sequence was obtained from an elderly woman with acute or convalescent COVID-19. The sample taken for sequencing was peripheral blood. The DNA for the CDR3 is TGTGCCAGCTCGATCGGAGGGGATGCAGGATATGGCTACACCTTC. The encoded protein is CASSIGGDAGYGYTF.